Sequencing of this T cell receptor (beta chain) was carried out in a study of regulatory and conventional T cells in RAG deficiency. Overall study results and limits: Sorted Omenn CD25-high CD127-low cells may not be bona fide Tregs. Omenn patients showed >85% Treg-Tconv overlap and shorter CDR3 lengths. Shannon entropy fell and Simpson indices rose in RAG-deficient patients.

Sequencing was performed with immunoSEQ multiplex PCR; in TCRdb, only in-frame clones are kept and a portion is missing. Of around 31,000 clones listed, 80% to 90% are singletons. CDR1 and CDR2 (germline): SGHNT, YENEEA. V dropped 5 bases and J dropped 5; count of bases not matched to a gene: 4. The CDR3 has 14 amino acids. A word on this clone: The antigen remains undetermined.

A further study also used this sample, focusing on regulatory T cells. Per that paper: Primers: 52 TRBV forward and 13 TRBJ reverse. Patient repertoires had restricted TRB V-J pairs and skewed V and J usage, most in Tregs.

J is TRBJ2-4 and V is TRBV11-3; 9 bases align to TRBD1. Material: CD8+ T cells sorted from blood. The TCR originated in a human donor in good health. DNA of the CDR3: TGTGCCAGCAGCCCTCGGGACAGGGAAAACATTCAGTACTTC. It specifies CASSPRDRENIQYF.